This T cell receptor gamma chain was retrieved from a study of gamma delta lymphoproliferative disorders and STAT genes. Study summary: Gamma-chain libraries were built from at least 50 ng of genomic DNA with the LymphoTrack Dx TCRG Assay. The EuroClonality-NGS protocol was used to prepare delta libraries. Findings and caveats of the study: Nearly all major patient gamma and delta clonotypes were public.

TCRdb reapplied CATT to the multiplex PCR reads. This sample has 2,000 to 2,500 gamma-chain clones; around 19% occur once, and the top ten carry 45% to 60%. Sequencing used genomic DNA taken from PBMCs of patients and controls. The CDR3 adds up to 18 amino acids, both ends counted. On this clone: Its antigen remains unknown. The limits of the CDR3 on the DNA are not certain, so only TCRdb's listed CDR3 is given.

There is no J gene call, but TRGV11 is given as the V gene. TRGV11 is filed as an ORF, its function uncertain. This receptor was identified in a human donor with gamma-delta T-cell large granular lymphocyte leukemia. Sample: blood. Here the CDR3 reads CTTVPAGLGKRHYYKKLF.